Listed here is a single T cell receptor beta chain. The antigen is unknown. The entry originates in a study of T cell responses to AZD1222 COVID-19 vaccine. The wider study: Pooling was applied to second doses at about 4 or about 12 weeks. Study outcomes and limitations: Seropositive AZD1222 recipients at baseline numbered only five or six. As reported, nearly half of all spike-specific TCRs target variant regions that are unmutated.

This CDR3 has 14 residues. Germline CDR1 is LGHNA and CDR2 is YNFKEQ. The V and J ends lost 4 bases and 10 bases respectively, with 14 bases between them. Clones were read by immunoSEQ multiplex PCR, and TCRdb kept only the in-frame ones, dropping some. The sample shows some 120,000 clones, about 87% of them seen only once. This TCR was sampled from an adult in good health. This sequence joins TRBV4-2 and TRBJ1-6, with D unclear. Material: peripheral blood, obtained on day 0 of AZD1222 vaccination. The CDR3 spells CASSPQASGSPLHF. Here the CDR3 DNA reads TGTGCCAGCAGCCCCCAGGCTAGCGGGTCACCCCTCCACTTT.